This record looks at one T cell receptor (beta chain) sequence and its context. This entry comes from a study of blood T cell repertoires in COVID-19. About the study: Sources were T cells, B-cell-depleted T cells, or PBMCs; the material itself was cDNA or gDNA.

The germline CDR1 and CDR2 sequences are PRHDT and FYEKMQ (reference sequence). The J segment lost 4 bases and the V segment lost 0 bases, leaving 9 bases of the junction unmatched. The CDR3 consists of 20 residues. In the authors' methods: The assay estimated nucleated cells by amplifying reference gene primers. Profiling relied on immunoSEQ multiplex PCR, and the TCRdb table lists in-frame clones only, not all of them. V and J calls and clone size are as listed in that table; D and trimming were resolved from the DNA. The sample lists around 120,000 clones, roughly 90% seen once, with approximately 5% in the top ten.

V is TRBV13 and J is TRBJ2-1; 16 nucleotides line up with TRBD2. The sequence was obtained from a man in his sixties with COVID-19, enrolled during active disease. The sample was peripheral blood. CDR3 bases: TGTGCCAGCAGCTTAGGCCTTGGGACTAGCGGGAGGGCGCGTTACAATGAGCAGTTCTTC. Encoded protein: CASSLGLGTSGRARYNEQFF.